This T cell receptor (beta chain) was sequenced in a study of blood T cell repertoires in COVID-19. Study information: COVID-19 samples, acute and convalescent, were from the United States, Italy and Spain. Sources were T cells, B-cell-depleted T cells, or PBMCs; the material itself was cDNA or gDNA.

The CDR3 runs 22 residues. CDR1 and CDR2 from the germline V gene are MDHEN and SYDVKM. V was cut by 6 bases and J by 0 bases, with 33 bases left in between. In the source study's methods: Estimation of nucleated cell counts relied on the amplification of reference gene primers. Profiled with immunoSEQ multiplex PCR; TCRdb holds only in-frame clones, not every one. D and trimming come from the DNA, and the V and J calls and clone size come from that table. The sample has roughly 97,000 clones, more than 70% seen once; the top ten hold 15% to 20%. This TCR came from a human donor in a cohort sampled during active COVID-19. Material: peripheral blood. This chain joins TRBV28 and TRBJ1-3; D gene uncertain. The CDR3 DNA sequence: TGTGCCAGCAGCTTTGGAGGACTCGGGAGCCTCGACAACCTGGGCTCTGGAAACACCATATATTTT. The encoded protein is CASSFGGLGSLDNLGSGNTIYF.